Listed here is a single TCR beta chain. What antigen it recognizes has not been identified. No qualities accompany the bases; no much larger clone lies one base away. This entry belongs to a study of blood T cell repertoires in COVID-19 (TCRdb year 2020). Study-wide context: Collaborator samples came from the United States, Italy and Spain and covered acute and convalescent phases of COVID-19. The prospective study material was composed of cDNA or gDNA derived from T cells, B-cell-depleted T cells, or PBMCs. Subjects who had been exposed to COVID-19, were actively infected with it, or had recovered from it provided the deeply sampled blood TCRbeta repertoires that made up the dataset. A freely available public database, intended as a resource for researchers studying the immune response to SARS-CoV-2, is where the repertoires were released. The samples were drawn from two sources: the first 160 participants of the ongoing ImmuneRACE study, and 950 to 1,500 subjects contributed by 6 global collaborators. A de-identified subject ID, COVID-19 status, age in years and sex were almost always included in the sample metadata. Where HLA class I and class II types were available, the types were taken from metadata supplied by the sample provider, not from assay-based typing. What the work shows at the level of the full study, not this receptor alone: The quantity of clinical and demographic metadata differed by source and by participant and was supplied without curation.

One collaborating source in Seattle enrolled patients while the patients were actively infected and followed the patients over time throughout the course of disease. The collaborating institutions used their own protocols to collect whole blood in K2EDTA tubes. Collaborator samples were shipped for TCRbeta analysis as frozen whole blood, isolated PBMCs, or DNA extracted from either sample type. TCRbeta CDR3 regions were amplified from genomic DNA by means of the immunoSEQ Assay, a bias-controlled multiplex PCR. Processing in the source paper ran as follows. The number of nucleated cells in each sample was estimated by amplification of reference gene primers within the assay. Sequence reads were collapsed and filtered to measure the absolute abundance of every unique TCRbeta CDR3 rearrangement. For each sample, productive Simpson clonality was calculated by taking the square root of Simpson's diversity index across productive rearrangements. The table was pulled from immuneACCESS by TCRdb, which kept in-frame rearrangements only. Such tables lose some clones; where checked, under half of the loss comes from unresolved V genes, and the rest has no known cause. V and J calls and clone size are those listed in that table; D and trimming were worked out from the DNA. Present in this sample are about 430,000 clones, approximately 90% of which were seen just once. Less than 0.95% of the sample goes to the ten largest clones.

Clipping removes 6 bases from V and 1 base from J, with 8 as the unmatched junction base count. CDR1 MNHEY and CDR2 SMNVEV are derived from the germline V gene (reference sequence). The CDR3 spans 16 residues, from the cysteine through the phenylalanine. Left in the record is the CDR3 DNA by itself, 48 bases read in frame from the first base. Sequencing input: peripheral blood. Here the chain combines TRBV27 and TRBJ1-1; 10 of the junction bases match TRBD1. This clonotype originated in a man aged 18 to 29 with COVID-19, enrolled during active disease. The CDR3 protein is CASRRPRDRGNTEAFF. The nucleotide sequence reads as follows: TGTGCCAGCAGAAGACCCAGGGACAGGGGGAACACTGAAGCTTTCTTT.